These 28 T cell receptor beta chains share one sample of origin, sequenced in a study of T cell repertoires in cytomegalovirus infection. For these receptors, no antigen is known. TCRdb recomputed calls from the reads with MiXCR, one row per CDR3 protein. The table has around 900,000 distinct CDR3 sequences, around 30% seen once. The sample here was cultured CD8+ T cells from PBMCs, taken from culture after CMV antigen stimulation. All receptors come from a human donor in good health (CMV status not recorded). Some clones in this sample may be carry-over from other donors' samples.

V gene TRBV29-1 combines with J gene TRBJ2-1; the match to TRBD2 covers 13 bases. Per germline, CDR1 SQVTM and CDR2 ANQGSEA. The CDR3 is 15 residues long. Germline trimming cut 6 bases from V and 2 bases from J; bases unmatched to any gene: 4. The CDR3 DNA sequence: TGCAGCGTCGCGACTAGCGGGGGGCCCTACAATGAGCAGTTCTTC. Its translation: CSVATSGGPYNEQFF.

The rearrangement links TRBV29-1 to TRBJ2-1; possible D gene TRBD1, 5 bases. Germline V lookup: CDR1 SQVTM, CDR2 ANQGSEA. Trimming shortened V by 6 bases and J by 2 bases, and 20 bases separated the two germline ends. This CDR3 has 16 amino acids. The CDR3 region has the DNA TGCAGCGTCCAAGGCTGGAGCGACAGAGCCTACAATGAGCAGTTCTTC. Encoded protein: CSVQGWSDRAYNEQFF.

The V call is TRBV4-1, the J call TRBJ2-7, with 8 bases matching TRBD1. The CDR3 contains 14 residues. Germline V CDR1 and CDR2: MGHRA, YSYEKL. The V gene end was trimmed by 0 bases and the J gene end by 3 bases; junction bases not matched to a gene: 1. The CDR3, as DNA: TGCGCCAGCAGCCAAGAGACAGGGGACTACGAGCAGTACGTC. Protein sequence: CASSQETGDYEQYV.

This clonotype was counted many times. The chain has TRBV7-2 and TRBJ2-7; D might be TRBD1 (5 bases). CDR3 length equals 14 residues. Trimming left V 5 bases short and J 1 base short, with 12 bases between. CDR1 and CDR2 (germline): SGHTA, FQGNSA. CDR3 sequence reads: CASSPPTDSYEQYF. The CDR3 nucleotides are TGTGCCAGCAGCCCGCCGACAGATTCCTACGAGCAGTACTTC.

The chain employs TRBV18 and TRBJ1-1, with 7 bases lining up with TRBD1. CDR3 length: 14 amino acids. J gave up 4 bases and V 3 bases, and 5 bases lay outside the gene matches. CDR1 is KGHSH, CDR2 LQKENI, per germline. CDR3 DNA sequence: TGTGCCAGCTCACCCAAGAGGGGGCCCACTGAAGCTTTCTTT. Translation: CASSPKRGPTEAFF.

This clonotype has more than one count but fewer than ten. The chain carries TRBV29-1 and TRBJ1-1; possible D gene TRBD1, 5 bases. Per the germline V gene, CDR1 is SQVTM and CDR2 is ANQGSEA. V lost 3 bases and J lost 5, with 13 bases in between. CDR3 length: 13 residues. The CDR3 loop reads CSVEEPRGTEAFF. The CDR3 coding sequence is TGCAGCGTTGAGGAGCCCCGGGGGACTGAAGCTTTCTTT.

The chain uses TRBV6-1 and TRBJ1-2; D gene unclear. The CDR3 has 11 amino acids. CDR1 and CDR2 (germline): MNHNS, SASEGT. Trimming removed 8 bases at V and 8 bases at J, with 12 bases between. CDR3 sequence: CASSDLGGYTF. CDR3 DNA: TGTGCCAGCTCTGACCTGGGAGGCTACACCTTC.

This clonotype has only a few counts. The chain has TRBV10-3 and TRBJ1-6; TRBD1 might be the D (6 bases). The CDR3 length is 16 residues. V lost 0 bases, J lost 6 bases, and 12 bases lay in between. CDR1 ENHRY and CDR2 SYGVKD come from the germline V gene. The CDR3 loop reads CAISESGQLLNSPLHF. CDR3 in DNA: TGTGCCATCAGTGAGTCAGGACAGCTACTTAATTCACCCCTCCACTTT.

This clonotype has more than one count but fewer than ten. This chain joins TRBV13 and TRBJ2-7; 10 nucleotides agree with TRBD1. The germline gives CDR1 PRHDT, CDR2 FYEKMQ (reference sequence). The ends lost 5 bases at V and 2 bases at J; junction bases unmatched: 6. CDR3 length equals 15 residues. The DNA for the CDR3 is TGTGCCAGCAGCCTCCGGACAGGGGGGACCTACGAGCAGTACTTC. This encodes CASSLRTGGTYEQYF.

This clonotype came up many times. DNA for the CDR3: TGTGCCAGCAGTACGCGACAGGGTAATGAAAAACTGTTTTTT. Protein sequence: CASSTRQGNEKLFF. This rearrangement joins TRBV7-2 to TRBJ1-4, with 7 bases aligning to TRBD1. Germline V gene lookup returns CDR1 SGHTA and CDR2 FQGNSA. The CDR3 is 14 residues long. V trimming: 6 bases; J trimming: 4 bases; junction bases outside the gene matches: 5.

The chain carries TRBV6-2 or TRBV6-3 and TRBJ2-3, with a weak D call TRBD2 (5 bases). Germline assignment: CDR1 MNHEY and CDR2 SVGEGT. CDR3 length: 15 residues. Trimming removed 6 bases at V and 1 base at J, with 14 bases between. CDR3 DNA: TGTGCCAGCAGCGCAGCGGAGTCCCGCACAGATACGCAGTATTTT. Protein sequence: CASSAAESRTDTQYF.

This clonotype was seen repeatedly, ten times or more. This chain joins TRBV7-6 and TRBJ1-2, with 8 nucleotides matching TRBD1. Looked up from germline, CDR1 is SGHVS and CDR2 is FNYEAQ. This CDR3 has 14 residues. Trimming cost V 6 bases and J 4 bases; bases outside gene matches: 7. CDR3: CASSLGTGPYGYTF. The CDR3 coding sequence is TGTGCCAGCAGTCTAGGGACAGGACCCTATGGCTACACCTTC.

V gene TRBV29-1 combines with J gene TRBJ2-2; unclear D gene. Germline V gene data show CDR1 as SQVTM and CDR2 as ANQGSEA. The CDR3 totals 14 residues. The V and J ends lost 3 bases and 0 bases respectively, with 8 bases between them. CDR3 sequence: CSVDPGPNTGELFF. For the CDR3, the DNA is TGCAGCGTTGATCCAGGACCGAACACCGGGGAGCTGTTTTTT.

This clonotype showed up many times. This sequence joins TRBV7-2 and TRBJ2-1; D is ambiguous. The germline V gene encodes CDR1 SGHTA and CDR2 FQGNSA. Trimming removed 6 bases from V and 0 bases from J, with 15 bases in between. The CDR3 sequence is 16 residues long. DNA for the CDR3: TGTGCCAGCAGTCGTAGCTCCCGGAGCTCCTACAATGAGCAGTTCTTC. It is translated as CASSRSSRSSYNEQFF.

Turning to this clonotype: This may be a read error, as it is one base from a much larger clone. CDR3 bases: TGTGCCAGCAGTTACTGGGAGAACACTGAAGCTTTCTTT. This gives the protein CASSYWENTEAFF. This chain uses TRBV6-5 with TRBJ1-1; no clear D. The V end was cut by 1 base, the J end by 1 base, with 4 bases between. CDR3 length: 13 residues. CDR1 is MNHEY and CDR2 is SVGAGI in the germline V gene.

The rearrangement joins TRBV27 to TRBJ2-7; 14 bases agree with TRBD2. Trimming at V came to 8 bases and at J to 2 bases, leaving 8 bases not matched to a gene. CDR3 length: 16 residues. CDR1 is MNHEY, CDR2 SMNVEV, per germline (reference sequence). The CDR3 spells CASGIPGLAGAYEQYF. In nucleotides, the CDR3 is TGTGCCAGCGGTATACCGGGACTAGCGGGGGCCTACGAGCAGTACTTC.

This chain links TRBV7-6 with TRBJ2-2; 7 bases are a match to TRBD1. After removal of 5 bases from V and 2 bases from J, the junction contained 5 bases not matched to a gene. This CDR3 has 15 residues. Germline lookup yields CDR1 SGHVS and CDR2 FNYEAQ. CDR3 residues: CASSRWDSNTGELFF. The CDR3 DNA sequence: TGTGCCAGCAGCCGCTGGGACAGCAACACCGGGGAGCTGTTTTTT. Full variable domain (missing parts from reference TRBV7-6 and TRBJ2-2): GAGVSQSPRYKVTKRGQDVALRCDPISGHVSLYWYRQALGQGPEFLTYFNYEAQQDKSGLPNDRFSAERPEGSISTLTIQRTEQRDSAMYRCASSRWDSNTGELFFGEGSRLTVL.

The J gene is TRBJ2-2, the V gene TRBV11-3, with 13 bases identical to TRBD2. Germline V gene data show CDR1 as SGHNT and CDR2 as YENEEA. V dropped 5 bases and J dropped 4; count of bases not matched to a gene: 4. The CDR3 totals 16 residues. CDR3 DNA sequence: TGTGCCAGCAGCCCAGGACTAGCGGGGGTCACCGGGGAGCTGTTTTTT. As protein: CASSPGLAGVTGELFF.

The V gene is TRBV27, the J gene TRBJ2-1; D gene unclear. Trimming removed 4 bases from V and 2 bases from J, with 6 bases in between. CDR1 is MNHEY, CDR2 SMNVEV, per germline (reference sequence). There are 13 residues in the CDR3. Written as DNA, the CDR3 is TGTGCCAGCAGTTGGGCCCCCTACAATGAGCAGTTCTTC. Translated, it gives CASSWAPYNEQFF.

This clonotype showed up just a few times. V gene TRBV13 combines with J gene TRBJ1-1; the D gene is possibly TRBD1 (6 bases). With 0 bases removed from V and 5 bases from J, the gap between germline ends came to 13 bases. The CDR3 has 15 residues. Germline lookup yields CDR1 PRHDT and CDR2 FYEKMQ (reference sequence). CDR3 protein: CASSLGLGGRTEAFF. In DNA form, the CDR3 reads TGTGCCAGCAGCTTAGGCCTCGGGGGCCGGACTGAAGCTTTCTTT.

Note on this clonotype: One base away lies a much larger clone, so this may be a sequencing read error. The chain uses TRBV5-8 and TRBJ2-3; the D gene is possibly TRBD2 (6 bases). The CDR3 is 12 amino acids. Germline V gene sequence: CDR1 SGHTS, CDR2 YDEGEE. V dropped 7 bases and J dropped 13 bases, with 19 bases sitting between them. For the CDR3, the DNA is TGTGCCAGCCGTTCCATTGCTAGGGAGGAGTATTTT. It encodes CASRSIAREEYF.

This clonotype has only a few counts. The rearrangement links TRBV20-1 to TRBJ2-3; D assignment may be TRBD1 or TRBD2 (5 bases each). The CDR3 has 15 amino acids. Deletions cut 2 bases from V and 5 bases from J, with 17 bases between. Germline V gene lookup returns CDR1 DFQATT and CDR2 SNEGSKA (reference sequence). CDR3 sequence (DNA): TGCAGTGCTAGACCCGAAGGGACCCGACGAGATACGCAGTATTTT. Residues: CSARPEGTRRDTQYF.

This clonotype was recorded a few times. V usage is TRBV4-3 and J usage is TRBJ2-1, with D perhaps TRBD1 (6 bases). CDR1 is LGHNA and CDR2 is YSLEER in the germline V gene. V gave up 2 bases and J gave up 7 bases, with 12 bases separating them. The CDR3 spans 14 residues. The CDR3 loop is CASSQKPRGNEQFF. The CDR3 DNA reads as TGCGCCAGCAGCCAAAAGCCTAGGGGGAATGAGCAGTTCTTC.

CDR3 bases: TGTGCCAGCAGTTTTTACGGGGGATCAAACGGTGAGCAGTTCTTC. Protein product: CASSFYGGSNGEQFF. This chain uses TRBV12-3 or TRBV12-4 with TRBJ2-1; maybe TRBD2 (6 bases). The V and J ends lost 3 bases and 9 bases respectively, with 18 bases between them. This CDR3 is 15 amino acids long.

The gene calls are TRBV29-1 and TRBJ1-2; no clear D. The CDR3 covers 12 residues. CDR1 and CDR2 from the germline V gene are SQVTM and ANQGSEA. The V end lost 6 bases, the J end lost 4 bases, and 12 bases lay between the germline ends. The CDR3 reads CSVTDRIYGYTF. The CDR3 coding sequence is TGCAGCGTCACCGACCGTATCTATGGCTACACCTTC.

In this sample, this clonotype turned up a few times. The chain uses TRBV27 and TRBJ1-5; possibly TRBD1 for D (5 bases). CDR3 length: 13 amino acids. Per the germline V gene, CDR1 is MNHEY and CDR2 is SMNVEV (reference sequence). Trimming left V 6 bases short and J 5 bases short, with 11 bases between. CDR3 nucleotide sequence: TGTGCCAGCAGCTGGGGGGGGGATCAGCCCCAGCATTTT. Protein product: CASSWGGDQPQHF.

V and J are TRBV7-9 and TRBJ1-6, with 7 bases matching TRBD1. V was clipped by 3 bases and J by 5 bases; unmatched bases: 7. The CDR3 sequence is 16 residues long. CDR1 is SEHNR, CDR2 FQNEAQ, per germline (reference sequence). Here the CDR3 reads CASSFPGQRNNSPLHF. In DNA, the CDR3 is TGTGCCAGCAGCTTCCCGGGACAGCGGAATAATTCACCCCTCCACTTT.

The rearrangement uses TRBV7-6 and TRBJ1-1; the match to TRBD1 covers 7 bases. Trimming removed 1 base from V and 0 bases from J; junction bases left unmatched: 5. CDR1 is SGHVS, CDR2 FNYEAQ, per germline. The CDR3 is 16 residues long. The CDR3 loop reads CASSLGQTGMNTEAFF. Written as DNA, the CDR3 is TGTGCCAGCAGCTTAGGTCAGACAGGGATGAACACTGAAGCTTTCTTT.